The T cell receptor (beta chain) under discussion was sequenced for a study of blood T cell repertoires in COVID-19. For the study at large: Spain, Italy and the United States supplied samples that represented acute and convalescent COVID-19. PBMCs, B-cell-depleted T cells, or T cells were the source of the cDNA or gDNA that made up the material.

Methods used by the authors: Estimates of nucleated cell counts were drawn from the amplification of reference gene primers. TCRdb's table, derived via immunoSEQ multiplex PCR, lists solely in-frame clones and lacks some. D and trimming come from the DNA, and the V and J calls and clone size come from that table. The sample includes approximately 24,000 clones, about nine tenths of them seen just once. Trimming pared 2 bases from V and 1 base from J, leaving 12 bases between. This CDR3 contains 15 residues. CDR1 and CDR2 from the germline V gene are SGHNT and YYREEE (reference sequence). This clone is a singleton in its sample.

The receptor's source is a human donor with active COVID-19. The donor label of this sample is uncertain. The sequenced sample consisted of peripheral blood. V and J are TRBV5-4 and TRBJ2-5, with TRBD1 as a possible D gene (6 bases). In DNA form, the CDR3 reads TGTGCCAGCAGCTTACAGGGAGTATCCCAAGAGACCCAGTACTTC. It translates to CASSLQGVSQETQYF. Using reference TRBV5-4 and TRBJ2-5 for the parts outside the CDR3, the full variable domain is ETGVTQSPTHLIKTRGQQVTLRCSSQSGHNTVSWYQQALGQGPQFIFQYYREEENGRGNFPPRFSGLQFPNYSSELNVNALELDDSALYLCASSLQGVSQETQYFGPGTRLLVL.